This entry is about one T cell receptor (beta chain). The CDR3 extends over 13 amino acids. After removal of 6 bases from V and 4 bases from J, the junction contained 4 bases not matched to a gene. Per the germline V gene, CDR1 is SNHLY and CDR2 is FYNNEI. The data were obtained in a study of blood T cell repertoires in COVID-19. Study overall: Italy, Spain and the United States were the sources of the convalescent and acute COVID-19 samples. Sources were T cells, B-cell-depleted T cells, or PBMCs; the material itself was cDNA or gDNA.

As handled by the study authors: Amplified reference gene primers provided the basis for estimating nucleated cell counts. Assay used: immunoSEQ multiplex PCR; TCRdb lists only in-frame clones, some missing. The DNA gave D and trimming, while V, J and clone size come from that table. The sample lists approximately 100,000 clones, 70% to 90% occurring once. The sequence was collected from a human donor in a cohort sampled during active COVID-19. Material: peripheral blood. The V and J genes are TRBV2 and TRBJ1-1, with 8 bases matching TRBD1. The CDR3 bases are TGTGCCAGCAGCGGCCAGGGGGCCACTGAAGCTTTCTTT. As protein: CASSGQGATEAFF. Full variable domain (rest looked up from reference TRBV2 and TRBJ1-1): EPEVTQTPSHQVTQMGQEVILRCVPISNHLYFYWYRQILGQKVEFLVSFYNNEISEKSEIFDDQFSVERPDGSNFTLKIRSTKLEDSAMYFCASSGQGATEAFFGQGTRLTVV.